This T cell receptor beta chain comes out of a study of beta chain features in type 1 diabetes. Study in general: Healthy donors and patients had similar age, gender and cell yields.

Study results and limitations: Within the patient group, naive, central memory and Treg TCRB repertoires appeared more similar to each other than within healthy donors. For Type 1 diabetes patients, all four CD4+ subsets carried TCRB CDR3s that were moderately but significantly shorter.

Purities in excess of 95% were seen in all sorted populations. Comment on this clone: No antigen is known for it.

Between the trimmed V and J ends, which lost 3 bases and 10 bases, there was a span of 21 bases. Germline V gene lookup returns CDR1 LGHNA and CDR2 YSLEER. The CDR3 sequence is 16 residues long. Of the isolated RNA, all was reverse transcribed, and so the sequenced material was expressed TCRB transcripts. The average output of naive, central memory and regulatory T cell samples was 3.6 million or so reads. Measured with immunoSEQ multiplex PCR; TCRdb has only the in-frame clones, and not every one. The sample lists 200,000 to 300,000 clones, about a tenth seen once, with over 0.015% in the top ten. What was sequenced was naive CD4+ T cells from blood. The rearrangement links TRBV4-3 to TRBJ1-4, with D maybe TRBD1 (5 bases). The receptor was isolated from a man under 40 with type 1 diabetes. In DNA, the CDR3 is TGCGCCAGCAGCCAGAGGGGACGGGGGGTCTTCGGAAAACTGTTTTTT. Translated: CASSQRGRGVFGKLFF.